The 5 T cell receptor beta chains below were found in one sample sequenced in a study of CD8+CD57+ T cells in acquired aplastic anemia. The template for TCR beta VDJ and CDR3 sequence profiling was genomic DNA. One entry per CDR3 protein, called by TCRdb with MiXCR from the reads. Counted here are about 190,000 distinct CDR3 sequences, less than 65% occurring once; the ten biggest clones make up 15% to 20%. Source material: sorted CD4+, CD8+, or CD8+CD57+ T cells (not recorded which) from PBMCs. These receptors came from a human donor in good health, serving as a control.

About this clonotype: It may be a read error: a sequence one base away is much more abundant. V and J are TRBV20-1 and TRBJ1-6, with a weak D call TRBD1 (5 bases). V was trimmed by 1 base and J by 6 bases, leaving 16 bases between them. The CDR3 extends over 16 amino acids. The germline gives CDR1 DFQATT, CDR2 SNEGSKA (reference sequence). CDR3 loop: CSARAGREPPNSPLHF. CDR3 DNA sequence: TGCAGTGCTAGAGCCGGCAGGGAGCCCCCTAATTCACCCCTCCACTTT.

This rearrangement joins TRBV24-1 to TRBJ2-5, with TRBD1 matching 8 bases. V shed 4 bases, J shed 10 bases, and the junction held 10 bases outside the gene matches. CDR3 length equals 14 residues. Germline V lookup: CDR1 KGHDR, CDR2 SFDVKD. The CDR3 region is CATSDRTGGRVQYF. The CDR3 nucleotides read TGTGCCACCAGTGACCGTACAGGGGGTAGGGTCCAGTACTTC.

This clonotype appeared many times. The chain joins TRBV7-2 to TRBJ2-7; 9 bases are a match to TRBD1. V lost 3 bases, J lost 2 bases, and 2 bases stayed unmatched. Germline V lookup: CDR1 SGHTA, CDR2 FQGNSA. CDR3 length: 14 residues. The CDR3 region has the DNA TGTGCCAGCAGCTTGGACAGGGGACCCTACGAGCAGTACTTC. Protein product: CASSLDRGPYEQYF.

This clonotype has a count of ten or more. V gene TRBV4-2 combines with J gene TRBJ1-4, with D hard to call. Trimming shortened V by 0 bases and J by 0 bases, and 5 bases separated the two germline ends. In germline, CDR1 is LGHNA, CDR2 YNFKEQ. The CDR3 has 15 residues. The CDR3 region is CASSQDVATNEKLFF. The CDR3 bases are TGTGCCAGCAGCCAAGATGTGGCAACTAATGAAAAACTGTTTTTT.

V is TRBV20-1 and J is TRBJ1-1, with TRBD1 matching 7 bases. Germline V gene data show CDR1 as DFQATT and CDR2 as SNEGSKA (reference sequence). The V gene end was trimmed by 1 base and the J gene end by 1 base; junction bases not matched to a gene: 6. The CDR3 consists of 15 residues. The CDR3 spells CSARGYDRENTEAFF. The CDR3 DNA sequence: TGCAGTGCTAGAGGTTACGACAGGGAGAACACTGAAGCTTTCTTT.